This T cell receptor beta chain stems from a study of shared clonotypes between healthy human individuals. This table comes from immunoSEQ multiplex PCR, and its TCRdb copy is limited to in-frame clones, with some not included. The table has just over 2,000,000 clones, approximately 94% seen once; the top ten hold more than 0.95%. Cells designated naive CD8 were CD45RO-negative and were positively selected for CCR7, with terminally differentiated effector memory CD45RA+ cells excluded. Per germline, CDR1 SGDLS and CDR2 YYNGEE. The CDR3 length is 15 residues. V lost 3 bases and J lost 5; bases outside the gene matches: 3.

Material for sequencing was naive CD8+ T cells sorted from blood. V and J are TRBV9 and TRBJ2-1; 12 positions match TRBD2. The sequence came from a man between 18 and 29 years old in good health. CDR3 in amino acids: CASSETSGSHNEQFF. DNA for the CDR3: TGTGCCAGCAGCGAGACTAGCGGGAGCCACAATGAGCAGTTCTTC.